This T cell receptor (beta chain) was captured in a study of T-cell reconstitution after alpha-beta-depleted transplantation in children. Study results and caveats: Surviving recipient T cells and thymic progenitors accounted for the high day-60 TCRbeta diversity observed in some patients. Several hundred expanded graft clones reportedly gave rise to the alpha-beta T cells present about two months after transplant. Hyperexpanded clones declined; after one year, newly produced T cells mostly supplied diversity.

Unique molecular identifiers were used in preparing the TCRbeta library. TCRdb redid the calling of the PCR reads with MiXCR, one entry per CDR3 protein. The sample has approximately 800,000 distinct CDR3 sequences, approximately 15% seen once. Notes on this clonotype: Its antigen is unknown.

Germline lookup yields CDR1 SEHNR and CDR2 FQNEAQ (reference sequence). V dropped 4 bases and J dropped 3; count of bases not matched to a gene: 6. This CDR3 has 15 amino acids. This clonotype was sampled from a male patient younger than 18 who had a stem cell transplant for acute lymphoblastic leukemia, so the T cells may come from the graft donor. Sequenced here: PBMCs, mostly from graft donor cells, sampled 360 days after TCRalphabeta/CD19-depleted stem cell transplant. The rearrangement links TRBV7-9 to TRBJ2-7; 10 positions match TRBD1. The CDR3 spells CASSSRDRGIYEQYF. For the CDR3, the DNA is TGTGCCAGCAGCTCCCGGGACAGGGGAATCTACGAGCAGTACTTC.